This T cell receptor (beta chain) was observed in a study of cytomegalovirus exposure and HLA in healthy donors. PCR involved 60 Vbeta and 13 Jbeta primers. This table comes from immunoSEQ multiplex PCR, and its TCRdb copy is limited to in-frame clones, with some not included. The profile covers approximately 170,000 clones, with almost 80% appearing a single time and 9.7% taken by the ten largest. Germline CDR1 is MNHNS and CDR2 is SASEGT. This CDR3 region has 11 residues. The V gene end was trimmed by 3 bases and the J gene end by 11 bases; junction bases not matched to a gene: 2. Concerning this clone itself: What it binds is unknown.

Study-wide findings and caveats: A later analysis linked a missense DCLRE1C variant to TCR beta V- and J-gene trimming.

J is TRBJ2-7 and V is TRBV6-1; 9 bases agree with TRBD1. This clonotype was obtained from a young man in good health and CMV-seropositive. The sequenced material came from PBMCs. The CDR3 nucleotides are TGTGCCAGCAGTGACCGGACAGGGGAGTACTTC. Translation gives CASSDRTGEYF.